Listed below are T cell receptor beta chains from one sample, sequenced in a study of T-cell reconstitution after alpha-beta-depleted transplantation in children. TCRdb reprocessed the PCR reads with MiXCR, giving one entry per CDR3 protein. Seen here are over 400,000 distinct CDR3 sequences, approximately 12% observed once, and the top ten hold 5% to 6%. This material consisted of PBMCs from the stem cell graft donor, taken from the stem cell graft. Receptor source: a human donor who donated a stem cell graft to a child with combined immunodeficiency. The CDR3 runs from the conserved cysteine through the conserved F or W. D genes are given only for firm matches. Size is stated for part of the rows, as once, few or many counts, or as a class when the clone is expanded.

>TRBJ2-7|TRBD2|few|TRBV9
TGTGCCAGCAGACCGGGACTAGCGGGAGACCACGAGCAGTACTTC
CASRPGLAGDHEQYF
>TRBJ2-3|TRBD2|once|TRBV19
TGTGCCAGTAAGGAGCGGGGTACAGATACGCAGTATTTT
CASKERGTDTQYF
>TRBJ2-7|TRBD1|.|TRBV11-2
TGTGCCAGCAGCTCCTACAGGGGGCGGTACGAGCAGTACTTC
CASSSYRGRYEQYF
>TRBJ2-1|.|few|TRBV12-3/TRBV12-4
TGTGCCAGCAGTTTCCAGCGGTCCTACAATGAGCAGTTCTTC
CASSFQRSYNEQFF
>TRBJ1-2|.|.|TRBV12-3/TRBV12-4
TGTGCCAGCAGTTCCGACCGGGGTTGGGGCTACACCTTC
CASSSDRGWGYTF
>TRBJ2-5|TRBD2|many|TRBV4-2
TGTGCCAGCAGCCAAGATGACCTAGCGGGGACTCGGGAGACCCAGTACTTC
CASSQDDLAGTRETQYF
>TRBJ2-7|.|.|TRBV5-1
TGCGCCAGCAGCCAGTCGGACAGATCATTAGTCTACGAGCAGTACTTC
CASSQSDRSLVYEQYF
>TRBJ1-1|.|few|TRBV2
TGTGCCAGCAGTGAAAGAAAGGGAGGGACTGAAGCTTTCTTT
CASSERKGGTEAFF
>TRBJ2-1|TRBD2|.|TRBV10-3
TGTGCCATCAGTGGGACTAGCGGGAGCTCCTACAATGAGCAGTTCTTC
CAISGTSGSSYNEQFF
>TRBJ2-3|.|many|TRBV20-1
TGCAGTGCTAGCGATGGGGTAGAAGCAGATACGCAGTATTTT
CSASDGVEADTQYF
>TRBJ2-1|TRBD2|.|TRBV4-3
TGCGCCAGCAGCCAAGATAGGTTGGGACTAGCGGGTTATGAGCAGTTCTTC
CASSQDRLGLAGYEQFF
>TRBJ1-1|.|few|TRBV7-9
TGTGCCAGCAGCTTAGATCGGGGGTGGATCACTGAAGCTTTCTTT
CASSLDRGWITEAFF
>TRBJ2-7|.|many|TRBV15
TGTGCCACCAGCAGAGATTACCGAGGTGGCGAGCAGTACTTC
CATSRDYRGGEQYF
>TRBJ1-1|.|few|TRBV12-3/TRBV12-4
TGTGCCAGCAGTTTAAGACCTGTCGGCACTGAAGCTTTCTTT
CASSLRPVGTEAFF
>TRBJ1-5|TRBD1|many|TRBV12-3/TRBV12-4
TGTGCCAGCACGGGACAGGAGAATCAGCCCCAGCATTTT
CASTGQENQPQHF
>TRBJ2-3|.|.|TRBV9
TGTGCCAGCAGCGTGAGGGGGGCTAGCACAGATACGCAGTATTTT
CASSVRGASTDTQYF
>TRBJ2-1|TRBD2|many|TRBV18
TGTGCCAGCTCAATAAGCGGGGGGCCCAACAATGAGCAGTTCTTC
CASSISGGPNNEQFF
>TRBJ1-6|.|many|TRBV20-1
TGCAGTGCCCTTACAACAGGGAGCTCCTATAATTCACCCCTCCACTTT
CSALTTGSSYNSPLHF
>TRBJ1-2|.|many|TRBV20-1
TGCAGTGCCGAACATGGCTACACCTTC
CSAEHGYTF
>TRBJ2-3|.|many|TRBV5-5
TGTGCCAGCGGTACCGCGGGCCTCACAGATACGCAGTATTTT
CASGTAGLTDTQYF
>TRBJ2-7|TRBD2|.|TRBV20-1
TGCAGTGCCAACCTCCTGAGCGGGAGCTCCTACGAGCAGTACTTC
CSANLLSGSSYEQYF
>TRBJ2-7|.|.|TRBV7-9
TGTGCCAGCAGCTTACGTGGGGGTAGCGACTACGAGCAGTACTTC
CASSLRGGSDYEQYF
>TRBJ1-5|.|.|TRBV12-3/TRBV12-4
TGTGCCAGCAGTCTTCTTGGGGCAGATAATCAGCCCCAGCATTTT
CASSLLGADNQPQHF
>TRBJ2-2|.|many|TRBV5-1
TGCGCCAGCAGCTTGCCAAAACCGGGGTCCGGGGAGCTGTTTTTT
CASSLPKPGSGELFF
>TRBJ2-5|.|many|TRBV24-1
TGTGCCACCAGTGAAGATGGAGGGCTGAAAGAGACCCAGTACTTC
CATSEDGGLKETQYF
>TRBJ2-1|.|many|TRBV29-1
TGCAGCGTTGTTGCGGGGTACAATGAGCAGTTCTTC
CSVVAGYNEQFF
>TRBJ2-5|TRBD2|.|TRBV11-2
TGTGCCAGCATCGCGGGGGGTCAAGAGACCCAGTACTTC
CASIAGGQETQYF